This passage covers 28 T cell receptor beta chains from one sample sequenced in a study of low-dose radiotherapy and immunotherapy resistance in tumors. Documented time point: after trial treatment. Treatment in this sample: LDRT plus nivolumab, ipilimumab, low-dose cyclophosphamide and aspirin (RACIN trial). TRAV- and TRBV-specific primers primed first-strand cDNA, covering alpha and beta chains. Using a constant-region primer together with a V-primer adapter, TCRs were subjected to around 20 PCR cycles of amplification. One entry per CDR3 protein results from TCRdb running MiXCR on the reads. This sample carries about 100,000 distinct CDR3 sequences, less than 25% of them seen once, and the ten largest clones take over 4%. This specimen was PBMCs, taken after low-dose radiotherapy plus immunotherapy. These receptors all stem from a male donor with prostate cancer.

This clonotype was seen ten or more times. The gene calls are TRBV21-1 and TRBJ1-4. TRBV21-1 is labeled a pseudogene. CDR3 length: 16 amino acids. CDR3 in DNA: TGTGCCAGCAGCAAATTGGAACTAAGGACTAATGAAAAACTGTTTTTT. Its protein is CASSKLELRTNEKLFF.

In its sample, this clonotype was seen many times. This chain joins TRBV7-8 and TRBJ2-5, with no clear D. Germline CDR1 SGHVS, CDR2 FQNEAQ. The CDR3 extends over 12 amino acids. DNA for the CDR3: TGTGCAACCCGGGCAATCGGAGAGACCCAGTACTTC. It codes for CATRAIGETQYF.

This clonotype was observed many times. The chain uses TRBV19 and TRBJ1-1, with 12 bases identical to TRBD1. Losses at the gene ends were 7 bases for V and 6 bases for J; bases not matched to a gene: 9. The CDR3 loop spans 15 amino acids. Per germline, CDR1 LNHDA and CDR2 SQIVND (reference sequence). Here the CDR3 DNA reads TGTGCCAGTATCGCTTTGGGGACAGGGGGCTCTGAAGCTTTCTTT. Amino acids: CASIALGTGGSEAFF.

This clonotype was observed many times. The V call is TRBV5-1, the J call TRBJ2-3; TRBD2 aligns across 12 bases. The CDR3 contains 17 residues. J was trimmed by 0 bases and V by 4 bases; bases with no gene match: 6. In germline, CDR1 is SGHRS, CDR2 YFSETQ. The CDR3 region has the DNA TGCGCCAGCAGCACCTTACTAGCGGGGGGAAGCACAGATACGCAGTATTTT. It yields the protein CASSTLLAGGSTDTQYF.

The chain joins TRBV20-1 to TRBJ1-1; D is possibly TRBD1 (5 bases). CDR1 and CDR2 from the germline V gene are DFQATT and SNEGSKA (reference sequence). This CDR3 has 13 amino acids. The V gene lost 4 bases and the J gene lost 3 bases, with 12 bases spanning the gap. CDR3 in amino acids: CSANFARDTEAFF. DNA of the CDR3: TGCAGTGCTAACTTCGCCAGGGACACTGAAGCTTTCTTT.

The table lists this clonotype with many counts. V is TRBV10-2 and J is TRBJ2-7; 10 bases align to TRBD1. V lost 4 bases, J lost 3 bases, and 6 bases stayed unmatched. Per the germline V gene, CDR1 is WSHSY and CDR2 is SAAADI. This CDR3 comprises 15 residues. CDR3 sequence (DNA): TGCGCCAGCAGTGTTACCGGGACAGGGGACTACGAGCAGTACTTC. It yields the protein CASSVTGTGDYEQYF.

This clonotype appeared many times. DNA for the CDR3: TGTGCCAGCTCACCACAGGGGGCCAACGTCCTGACTTTC. Its translation: CASSPQGANVLTF. This chain joins TRBV18 and TRBJ2-6; D unclear. V lost 1 base and J lost 4, with 2 bases in between. CDR1 and CDR2 (germline): KGHSH, LQKENI. This CDR3 comprises 13 residues.

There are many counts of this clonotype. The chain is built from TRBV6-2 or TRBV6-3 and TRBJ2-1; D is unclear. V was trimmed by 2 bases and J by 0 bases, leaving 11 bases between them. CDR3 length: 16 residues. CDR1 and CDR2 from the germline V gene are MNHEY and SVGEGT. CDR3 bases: TGTGCCAGCAGTTACCGTGCCAGAAGCTCCTACAATGAGCAGTTCTTC. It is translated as CASSYRARSSYNEQFF.

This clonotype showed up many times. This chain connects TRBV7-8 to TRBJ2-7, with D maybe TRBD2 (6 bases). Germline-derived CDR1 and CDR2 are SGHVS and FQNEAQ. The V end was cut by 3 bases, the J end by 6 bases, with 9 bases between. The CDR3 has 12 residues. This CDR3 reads CASSLTSAEQYF. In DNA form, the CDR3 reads TGTGCCAGCAGCTTGACTAGTGCCGAGCAGTACTTC.

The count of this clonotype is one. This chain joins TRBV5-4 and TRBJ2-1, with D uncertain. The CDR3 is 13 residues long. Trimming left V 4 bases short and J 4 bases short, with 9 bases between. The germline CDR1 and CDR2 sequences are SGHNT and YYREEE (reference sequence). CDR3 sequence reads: CASSRPDYNEQFF. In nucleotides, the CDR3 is TGTGCCAGCAGCCGTCCCGATTACAATGAGCAGTTCTTC.

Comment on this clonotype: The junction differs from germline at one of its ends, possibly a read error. The CDR3 DNA reads as TGTGCCAGCAGCCCCACCGCGGGGTCCAATGAGCAGTCCTTC. Its translation: CASSPTAGSNEQSF. The rearrangement links TRBV11-2 to TRBJ2-1, with TRBD2 as a possible D gene (6 bases). Germline values: CDR1 SGHAT, CDR2 FQNNGV. CDR3 length equals 14 residues.

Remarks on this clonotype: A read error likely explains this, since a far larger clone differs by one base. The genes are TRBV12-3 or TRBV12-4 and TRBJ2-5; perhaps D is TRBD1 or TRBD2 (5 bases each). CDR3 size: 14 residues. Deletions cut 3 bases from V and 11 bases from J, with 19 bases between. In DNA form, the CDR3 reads TGTGCCAGCAGTTTCCTACAGGAGGACAATGAGCAGTACTTC. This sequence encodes CASSFLQEDNEQYF.

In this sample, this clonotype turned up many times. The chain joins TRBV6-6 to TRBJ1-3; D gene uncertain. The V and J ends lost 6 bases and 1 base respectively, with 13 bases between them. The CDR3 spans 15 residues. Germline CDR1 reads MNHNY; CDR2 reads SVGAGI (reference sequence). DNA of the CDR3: TGTGCCAGCAGCGGACCGTCTTATTCTGGAAACACCATATATTTT. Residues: CASSGPSYSGNTIYF.

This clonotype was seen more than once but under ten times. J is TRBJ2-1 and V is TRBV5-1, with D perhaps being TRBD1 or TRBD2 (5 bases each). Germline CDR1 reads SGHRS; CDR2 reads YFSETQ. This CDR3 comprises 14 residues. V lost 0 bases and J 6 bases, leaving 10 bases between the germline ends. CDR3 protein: CASSLAAGSNEQFF. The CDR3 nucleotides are TGCGCCAGCAGCTTGGCGGCAGGGAGCAATGAGCAGTTCTTC.

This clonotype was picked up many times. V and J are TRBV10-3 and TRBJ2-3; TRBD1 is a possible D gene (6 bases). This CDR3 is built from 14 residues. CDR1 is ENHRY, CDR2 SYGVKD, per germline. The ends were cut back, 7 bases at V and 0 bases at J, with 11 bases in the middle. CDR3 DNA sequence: TGTGCCATCAAGGAAGGGGGAAGCACAGATACGCAGTATTTT. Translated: CAIKEGGSTDTQYF.

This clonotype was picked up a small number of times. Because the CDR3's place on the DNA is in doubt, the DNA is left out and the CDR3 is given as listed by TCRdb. CDR3 protein: CASSLVGISNEKLFFF. V is TRBV7-8 and J is TRBJ1-4. The CDR3 is 16 amino acids in total, end residues counted. Germline CDR1 reads SGHVS; CDR2 reads FQNEAQ.

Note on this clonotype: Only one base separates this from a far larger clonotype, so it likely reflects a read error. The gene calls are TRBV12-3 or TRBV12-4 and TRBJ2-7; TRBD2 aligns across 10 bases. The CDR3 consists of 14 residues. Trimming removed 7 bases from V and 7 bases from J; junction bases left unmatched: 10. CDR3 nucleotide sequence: TGTGCCAGCACTAGCGGGGGAGGATACAATGAGCAGTACTTC. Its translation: CASTSGGGYNEQYF.

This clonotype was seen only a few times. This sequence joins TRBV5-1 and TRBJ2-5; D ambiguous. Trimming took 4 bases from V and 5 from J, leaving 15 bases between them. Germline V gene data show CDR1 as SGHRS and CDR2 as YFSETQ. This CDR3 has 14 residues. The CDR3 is CASSPVIRRETQYF. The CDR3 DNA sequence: TGCGCCAGCAGCCCGGTTATCAGGCGCGAGACCCAGTACTTC.

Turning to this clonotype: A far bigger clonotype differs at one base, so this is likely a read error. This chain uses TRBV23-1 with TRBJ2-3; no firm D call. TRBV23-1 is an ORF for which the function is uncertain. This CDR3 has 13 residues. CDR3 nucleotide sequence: TGCGCCAGCAGTGACCCCGACGGCGATACGAAGTATTTT. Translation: CASSDPDGDTKYF.

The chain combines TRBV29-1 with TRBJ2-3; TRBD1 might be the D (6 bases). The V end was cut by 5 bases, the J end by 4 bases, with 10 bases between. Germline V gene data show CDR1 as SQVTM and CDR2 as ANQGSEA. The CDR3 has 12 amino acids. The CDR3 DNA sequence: TGCAGCGTTTCCACAGGGCCAGATACGCAGTATTTT. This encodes CSVSTGPDTQYF.

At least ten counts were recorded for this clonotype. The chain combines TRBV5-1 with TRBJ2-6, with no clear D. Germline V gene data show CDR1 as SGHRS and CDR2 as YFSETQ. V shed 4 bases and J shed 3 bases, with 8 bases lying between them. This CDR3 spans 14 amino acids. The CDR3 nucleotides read TGCGCCAGCAGCCGGGCTGGTGGGGCCAACGTCCTGACTTTC. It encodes CASSRAGGANVLTF. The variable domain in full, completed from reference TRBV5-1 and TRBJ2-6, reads KAGVTQTPRYLIKTRGQQVTLSCSPISGHRSVSWYQQTPGQGLQFLFEYFSETQRNKGNFPGRFSGRQFSNSRSEMNVSTLELGDSALYLCASSRAGGANVLTFGAGSRLTVL.

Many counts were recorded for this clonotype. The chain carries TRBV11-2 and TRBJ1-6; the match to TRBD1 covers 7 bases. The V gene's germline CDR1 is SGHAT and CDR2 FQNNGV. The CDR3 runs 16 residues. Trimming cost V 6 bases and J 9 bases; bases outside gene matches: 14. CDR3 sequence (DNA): TGTGCCAGCAGACTAGAGGGAGGACCAGGGGGTTCACCCCTCCACTTT. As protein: CASRLEGGPGGSPLHF.

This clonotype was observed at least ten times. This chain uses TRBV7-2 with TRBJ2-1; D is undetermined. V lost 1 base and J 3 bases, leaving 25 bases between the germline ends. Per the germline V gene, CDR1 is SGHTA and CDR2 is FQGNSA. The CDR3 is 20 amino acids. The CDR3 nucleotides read TGTGCCAGCAGCTTAGTCGGCCCTTCCCAAGGTCAAAGAAGCTACAATGAGCAGTTCTTC. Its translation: CASSLVGPSQGQRSYNEQFF.

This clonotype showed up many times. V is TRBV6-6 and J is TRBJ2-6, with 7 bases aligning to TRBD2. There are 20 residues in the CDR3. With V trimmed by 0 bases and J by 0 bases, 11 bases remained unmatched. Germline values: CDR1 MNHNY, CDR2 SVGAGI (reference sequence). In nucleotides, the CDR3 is TGTGCCAGCAGTTACTCCCGTGCGCGGGGGTCAAACTCTGGGGCCAACGTCCTGACTTTC. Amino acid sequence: CASSYSRARGSNSGANVLTF.

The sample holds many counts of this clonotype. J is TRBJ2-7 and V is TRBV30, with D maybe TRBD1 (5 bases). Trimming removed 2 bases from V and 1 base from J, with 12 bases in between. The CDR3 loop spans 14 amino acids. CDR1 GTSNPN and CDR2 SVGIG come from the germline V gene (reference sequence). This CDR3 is CAWSQDTTSYEQYF. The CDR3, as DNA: TGTGCCTGGAGTCAGGACACCACTTCCTACGAGCAGTACTTC.

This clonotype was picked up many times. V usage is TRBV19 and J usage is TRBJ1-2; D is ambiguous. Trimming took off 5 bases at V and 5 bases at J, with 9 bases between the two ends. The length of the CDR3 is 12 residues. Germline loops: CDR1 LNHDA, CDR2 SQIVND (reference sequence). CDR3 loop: CASSAREYGYTF. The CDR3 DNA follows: TGTGCCAGTAGTGCTCGGGAGTATGGCTACACCTTC.

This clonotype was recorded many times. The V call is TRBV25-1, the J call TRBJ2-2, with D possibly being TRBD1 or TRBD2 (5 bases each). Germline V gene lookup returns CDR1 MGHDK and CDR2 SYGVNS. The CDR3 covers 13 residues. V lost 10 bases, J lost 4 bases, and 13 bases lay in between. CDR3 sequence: CAIRDPFTGELFF. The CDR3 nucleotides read TGTGCCATAAGGGACCCATTCACCGGGGAGCTGTTTTTT.

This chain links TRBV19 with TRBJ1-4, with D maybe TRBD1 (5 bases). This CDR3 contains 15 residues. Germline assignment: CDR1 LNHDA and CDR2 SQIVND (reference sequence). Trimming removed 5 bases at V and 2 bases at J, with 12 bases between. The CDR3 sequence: CASSQSWGTNEKLFF. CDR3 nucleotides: TGTGCCAGTAGTCAGTCCTGGGGGACTAATGAAAAACTGTTTTTT.